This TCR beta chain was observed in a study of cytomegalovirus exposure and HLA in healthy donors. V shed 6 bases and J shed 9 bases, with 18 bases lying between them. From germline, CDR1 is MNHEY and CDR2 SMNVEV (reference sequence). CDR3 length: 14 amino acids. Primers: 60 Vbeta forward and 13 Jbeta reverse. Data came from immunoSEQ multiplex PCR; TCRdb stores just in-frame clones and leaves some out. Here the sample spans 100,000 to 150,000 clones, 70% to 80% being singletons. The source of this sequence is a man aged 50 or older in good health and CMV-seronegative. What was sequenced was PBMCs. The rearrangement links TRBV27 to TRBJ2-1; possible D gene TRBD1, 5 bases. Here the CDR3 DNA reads TGTGCCAGCAGAATCGTATTAGGGGTTGGTGAGCAGTTCTTC. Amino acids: CASRIVLGVGEQFF.